This T cell receptor beta chain comes out of a study of shared clonotypes between healthy human individuals. In regard to this clone: The antigen is not known.

The CDR3 is made up of 16 amino acids. Germline V gene lookup returns CDR1 LNHDA and CDR2 SQIVND (reference sequence). V lost 4 bases and J 0 bases, leaving 13 bases between the germline ends. Study conclusions and caveats: When naive CD4 clonotypes were compared across a few donors, roughly 4.9% were shared. Sorted-subset sequencing, rarefaction showed, was incomplete despite large depth.

Only CD45RO-negative cells positively selected for CCR7 counted as naive CD8 cells, so terminally differentiated effector memory CD45RA+ cells were excluded. Repertoires were generated with immunoSEQ multiplex PCR, while TCRdb's copy carries only in-frame clones and drops some. Among some 2.1 million clones listed, about 95% were seen once. This sequence originates from a young man in good health. V is TRBV19 and J is TRBJ2-4; D is undetermined. The sequenced sample was naive CD8+ T cells sorted from blood. The CDR3 loop is CASSNLEQLAKNIQYF. CDR3 nucleotide sequence: TGTGCCAGTAGTAATTTAGAACAACTAGCCAAAAACATTCAGTACTTC. Filled out from reference TRBV19 and TRBJ2-4, the complete variable domain reads DGGITQSPKYLFRKEGQNVTLSCEQNLNHDAMYWYRQDPGQGLRLIYYSQIVNDFQKGDIAEGYSVSREKKESFPLTVTSAQKNPTAFYLCASSNLEQLAKNIQYFGAGTRLSVL.